The source of this T cell receptor (beta chain) is a study of blood T cell repertoires in COVID-19. Across the whole study: The United States, Italy and Spain were the sources of the acute and convalescent COVID-19 samples. PBMCs, B-cell-depleted T cells, or T cells provided the cDNA or gDNA that made up the material.

This clone was seen just once. As processed by the authors: Estimation of nucleated cell counts was performed using reference gene primer amplification. Assay used: immunoSEQ multiplex PCR; TCRdb lists only in-frame clones, some missing. Clonal size and the V and J genes are those of that table, whereas D and trimming came from the DNA. Of approximately 53,000 clones listed, 82% were seen once; the top ten hold 22%. The CDR3 spans 12 residues. V trimming: 2 bases; J trimming: 14 bases; junction bases outside the gene matches: 4. Looked up from germline, CDR1 is MNHNY and CDR2 is SVGAGI (reference sequence).

Sequencing was done on a sample of peripheral blood. The V call is TRBV6-6, the J call TRBJ1-4; TRBD1 matches at 8 bases. The sequence was collected from a woman aged 55-70 years with acute or convalescent COVID-19. The CDR3 sequence: CASSYGDRGLFF. CDR3 sequence (DNA): TGTGCCAGCAGTTACGGAGACAGGGGCCTGTTTTTT.